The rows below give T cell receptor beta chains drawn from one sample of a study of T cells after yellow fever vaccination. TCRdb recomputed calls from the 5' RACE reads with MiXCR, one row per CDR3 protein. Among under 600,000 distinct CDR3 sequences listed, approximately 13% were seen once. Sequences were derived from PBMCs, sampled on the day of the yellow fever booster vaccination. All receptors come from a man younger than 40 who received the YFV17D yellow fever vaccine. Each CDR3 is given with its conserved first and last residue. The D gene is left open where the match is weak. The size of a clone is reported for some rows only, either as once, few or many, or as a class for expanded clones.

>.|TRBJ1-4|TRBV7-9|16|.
CASSPNTAATNEKLFF
TGTGCCAGCAGCCCCAATACGGCGGCAACTAATGAAAAACTGTTTTTT
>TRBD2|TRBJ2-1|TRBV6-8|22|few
CASSFPNSAGLAGVEGYNEQFF
TGTGCCAGCAGTTTCCCAAACTCGGCGGGACTAGCGGGAGTCGAGGGGTACAATGAGCAGTTCTTC
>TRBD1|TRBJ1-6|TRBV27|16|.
CASSLTLDRANSPLHF
TGTGCCAGCAGTCTAACCCTTGACAGGGCTAATTCACCCCTCCACTTT
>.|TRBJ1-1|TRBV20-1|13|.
CSARGGVLDGAFF
TGCAGTGCTAGAGGAGGGGTCCTGGATGGAGCTTTCTTT
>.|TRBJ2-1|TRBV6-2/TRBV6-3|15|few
CASRPSGTRKNEQFF
TGTGCCAGCAGACCATCCGGGACACGAAAGAATGAGCAGTTCTTC
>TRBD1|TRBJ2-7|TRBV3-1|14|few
CASSVPGQGDEQYF
TGTGCCAGCTCCGTCCCGGGACAGGGTGACGAGCAGTACTTC
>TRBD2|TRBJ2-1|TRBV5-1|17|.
CASSSTPASGSTNEQFF
TGCGCCAGCAGCTCCACCCCGGCTAGCGGAAGTACTAATGAGCAGTTCTTC
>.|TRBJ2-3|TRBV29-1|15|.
CSFHTWDLSTDTQYF
TGCAGCTTCCACACCTGGGACTTAAGCACAGATACGCAGTATTTT
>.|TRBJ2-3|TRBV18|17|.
CASSSYEPGLRGDTQYF
TGTGCCAGCTCATCCTACGAGCCGGGACTCCGGGGAGATACGCAGTATTTT
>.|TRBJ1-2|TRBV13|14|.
CASSRWGLSYGYTF
TGTGCCAGCAGCAGGTGGGGTTTATCCTATGGCTACACCTTC
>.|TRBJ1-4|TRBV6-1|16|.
CASASARTGRGEKLFF
TGTGCCAGCGCATCGGCAAGAACAGGACGGGGGGAAAAACTGTTTTTT
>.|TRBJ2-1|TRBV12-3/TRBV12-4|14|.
CASSLRAGSNEQFF
TGTGCCAGCAGTTTGCGCGCAGGGAGCAATGAGCAGTTCTTC
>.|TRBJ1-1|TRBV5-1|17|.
CASSLVFDRAVNTEAFF
TGCGCCAGCAGCTTGGTCTTCGATCGGGCTGTTAACACTGAAGCTTTCTTT
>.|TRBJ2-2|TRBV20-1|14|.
CSARIGVGTGELFF
TGCAGTGCTAGAATCGGGGTCGGCACCGGGGAGCTGTTTTTT
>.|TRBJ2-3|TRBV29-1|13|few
CSVEKGSADTQYF
TGCAGCGTTGAAAAGGGTAGCGCAGATACGCAGTATTTT
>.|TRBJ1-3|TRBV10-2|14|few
CASSERPSRNTIYF
TGCGCCAGCAGTGAACGCCCATCGCGAAACACCATATATTTT
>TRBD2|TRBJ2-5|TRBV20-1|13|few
CSALPGGQETQYF
TGCAGTGCTTTACCGGGGGGTCAAGAGACCCAGTACTTC
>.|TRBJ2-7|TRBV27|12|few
CAIRQGVGEQYF
TGTGCCATCAGGCAGGGAGTAGGGGAGCAGTACTTC
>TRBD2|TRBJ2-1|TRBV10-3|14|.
CATTPSGRFNEQFF
TGTGCCACCACGCCTAGCGGGAGATTCAATGAGCAGTTCTTC
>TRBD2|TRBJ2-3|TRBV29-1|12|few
CSSGTTKDTQYF
TGCAGCTCCGGGACTACTAAAGATACGCAGTATTTT
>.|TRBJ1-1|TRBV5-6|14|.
CASSANFRNTEAFF
TGTGCCAGCAGCGCGAATTTTAGGAACACTGAAGCTTTCTTT
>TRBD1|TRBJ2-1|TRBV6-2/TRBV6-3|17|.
CASSRWTGGASSDEQFF
TGTGCCAGCAGTCGATGGACAGGGGGCGCATCTAGCGATGAGCAGTTCTTC
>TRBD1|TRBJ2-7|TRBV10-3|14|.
CAITPGQGFNEQYF
TGTGCCATCACTCCGGGACAGGGGTTCAACGAGCAGTACTTC
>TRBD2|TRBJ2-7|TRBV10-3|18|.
CAISEPLDLSGTSERQYF
TGTGCCATCAGTGAGCCGTTGGACCTTTCCGGGACTAGCGAGAGGCAGTACTTC
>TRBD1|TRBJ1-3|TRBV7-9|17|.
CASSRIRDRGPGNTIYF
TGTGCCAGCAGCAGAATACGGGACAGGGGGCCGGGGAACACCATATATTTT
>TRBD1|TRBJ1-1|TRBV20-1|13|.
CSAFDRVNTEAFF
TGCAGTGCTTTTGACAGGGTGAACACTGAAGCTTTCTTT
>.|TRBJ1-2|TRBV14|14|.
CASSQQAKVGGYTF
TGTGCCAGCAGCCAACAAGCAAAAGTGGGAGGCTACACCTTC
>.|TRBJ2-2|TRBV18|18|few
CASSPRRRGSSNTGELFF
TGTGCCAGCTCACCACGGCGTCGGGGGTCCTCGAACACCGGGGAGCTGTTTTTT
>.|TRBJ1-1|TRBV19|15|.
CASSIVGVTNTEAFF
TGTGCCAGTAGTATAGTTGGGGTTACGAACACTGAAGCTTTCTTT
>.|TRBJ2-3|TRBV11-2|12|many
CASSLRPDTQYF
TGTGCCAGCAGCTTAAGGCCAGATACGCAGTATTTT
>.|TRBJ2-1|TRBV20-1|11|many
CSARGVNEQFF
TGCAGTGCTAGAGGGGTTAATGAGCAGTTCTTC
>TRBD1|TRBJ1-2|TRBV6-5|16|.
CASSSLTGTGFYGYTF
TGTGCCAGCAGTTCCTTGACAGGGACGGGCTTCTATGGCTACACCTTC
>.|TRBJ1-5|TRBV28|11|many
CASNSKQPQHF
TGTGCCAGCAACTCGAAACAGCCCCAGCATTTT
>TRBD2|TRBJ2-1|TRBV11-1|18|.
CASSYPHSTSYYTNEQFF
TGTGCCAGCAGCTACCCCCATTCGACTAGCTATTATACTAATGAGCAGTTCTTC
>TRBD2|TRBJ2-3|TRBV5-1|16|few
CASSPRAGGPGDTQYF
TGCGCCAGCAGCCCGAGAGCGGGAGGGCCAGGAGATACGCAGTATTTT
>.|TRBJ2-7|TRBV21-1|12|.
CASGDRDIEQYF
TGTGCCAGCGGGGACAGGGACATCGAGCAGTACTTC
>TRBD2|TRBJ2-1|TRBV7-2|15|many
CASSLLGTMGNEQFF
TGTGCCAGCAGCTTATTAGGGACTATGGGGAATGAGCAGTTCTTC
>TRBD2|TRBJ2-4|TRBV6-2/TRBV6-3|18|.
CASSPTSGRAGGHDIQYF
TGTGCCAGCAGCCCGACTAGCGGGAGGGCCGGGGGACATGACATTCAGTACTTC
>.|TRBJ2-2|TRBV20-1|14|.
CSASKGLNTGELFF
TGCAGTGCTAGTAAGGGACTCAACACCGGGGAGCTGTTTTTT
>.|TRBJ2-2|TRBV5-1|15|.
CASSQDGAVAGELFF
TGCGCCAGCAGCCAGGACGGGGCGGTAGCCGGGGAGCTGTTTTTT
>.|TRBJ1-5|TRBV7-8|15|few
CASSFTDRANQPQHF
TGTGCCAGCAGCTTTACCGACAGAGCAAATCAGCCCCAGCATTTT